The following is a T cell receptor (beta chain) sequence with its context. No antigen is known for it. This entry is derived from a study of cytomegalovirus exposure and HLA in healthy donors. Study overall: An earlier analysis identified under 130 million unique TCR beta sequences in approximately 170 million T cells.

Broader study findings: Among the sequence variants, a highly shared cluster was likely an artifact of sequencing.

Nominally healthy donors provided the samples, though records likely missed some immune exposures. Per the germline V gene, CDR1 is MNHEY and CDR2 is SMNVEV (reference sequence). Trimming took 7 bases from V and 1 from J, leaving 17 bases between them. This CDR3 has 17 amino acids. Primers for the PCR totalled 60 Vbeta and 13 Jbeta. The data were produced by immunoSEQ multiplex PCR, yet TCRdb's version contains in-frame clones alone and is incomplete. There are some 200,000 clones in the sample; 60% to 80% occur only once, and over 2.5% lies in the top ten. The TCR sequence derives from a female donor in good health and CMV-seronegative. The chain has TRBV27 and TRBJ1-6; possibly TRBD1 for D (5 bases). The material sequenced was PBMCs. The CDR3 sequence is CASTLRGPVSYNSPLHF. The CDR3 DNA reads TGTGCCAGCACCTTAAGGGGTCCGGTTTCCTATAATTCACCCCTCCACTTT.